The next 11 T cell receptor beta chains were all read from a single sample in a study of cytomegalovirus exposure and HLA in healthy donors (TCRdb year 2017). Libraries came from the immunoSEQ multiplex PCR assay. For the multiplex PCR, a mixture combining 60 forward primers for TCR Vbeta segments and 13 reverse primers for TCR Jbeta segments was used. TCRdb carries this immuneACCESS record with in-frame sequences only. Its versions omit some clonotypes, under half of them owing to an unresolved V gene in the studies checked, with the rest unexplained. For this sample the table gives 100,000 to 150,000 clones, of which approximately 80% were detected only once. The ten most abundant clones make up 1% of the sample. Sequencing input: PBMCs. These receptors were obtained from a man aged 35-49 years in good health and CMV-seronegative.

The chain couples TRBV13 to TRBJ1-4, with 9 bases matching TRBD1. This CDR3 spans 17 amino acids. The J segment lost 4 bases and the V segment lost 5 bases, leaving 11 bases of the junction unmatched. Germline-derived CDR1 and CDR2 are PRHDT and FYEKMQ (reference sequence). The DNA of the CDR3 is TGTGCCAGCAGCAAACGGACAGGGGTGTATAATAATGAAAAACTGTTTTTT. The encoded protein is CASSKRTGVYNNEKLFF.

The V call is TRBV2, the J call TRBJ1-1, with unresolved D. This CDR3 contains 14 residues. CDR1 is SNHLY, CDR2 FYNNEI, per germline. V lost 2 bases and J 5 bases, leaving 12 bases between the germline ends. CDR3 nucleotides: TGTGCCAGCAGTGAAAGGCAATCGGGGACTGAAGCTTTCTTT. It encodes CASSERQSGTEAFF.

The CDR3 DNA is TGTGCCACCAGCATGGGACAGACAAACACCGGGGAGCTGTTTTTT. This gives the protein CATSMGQTNTGELFF. The V gene is TRBV15, the J gene TRBJ2-2; 7 bases align to TRBD1. Trimming cost V 4 bases and J 2 bases; bases outside gene matches: 4. CDR3 length equals 15 residues. Germline values: CDR1 LNHNV, CDR2 YYDKDF (reference sequence).

The V and J genes are TRBV5-6 and TRBJ2-3, with 10 bases identical to TRBD2. V dropped 2 bases and J dropped 7; count of bases not matched to a gene: 10. CDR1 and CDR2 from the germline V gene are SGHDT and YYEEEE. The CDR3 runs to 16 residues. In DNA, the CDR3 is TGTGCCAGCAGCTTTGGAGCGGGAGGGATCGGTTATACGCAGTATTTT. Protein sequence: CASSFGAGGIGYTQYF. The full variable domain, rest sourced from reference TRBV5-6 and TRBJ2-3, is DAGVTQSPTHLIKTRGQQVTLRCSPKSGHDTVSWYQQALGQGPQFIFQYYEEEERQRGNFPDRFSGHQFPNYSSELNVNALLLGDSALYLCASSFGAGGIGYTQYFGPGTRLTVL.

The chain has TRBV30 and TRBJ2-5; 7 bases fit TRBD2. The CDR3 covers 13 residues. J was trimmed by 1 base and V by 3 bases; bases with no gene match: 2. Germline CDR1 GTSNPN, CDR2 SVGIG (reference sequence). The CDR3 sequence is CAWRGTTQETQYF. The CDR3 DNA reads TGTGCCTGGAGGGGGACTACCCAAGAGACCCAGTACTTC.

This clone occurred once. This chain uses TRBV10-3 with TRBJ2-6; possible D gene TRBD1, 6 bases. Trimming shortened V by 6 bases and J by 0 bases, and 12 bases separated the two germline ends. The CDR3 length is 16 residues. From germline, CDR1 is ENHRY and CDR2 SYGVKD. CDR3 DNA sequence: TGTGCCATCAGGGGGGCGGCGTTCTCTGGGGCCAACGTCCTGACTTTC. It is translated as CAIRGAAFSGANVLTF.

V usage is TRBV30 and J usage is TRBJ1-4, with 9 bases fitting TRBD1. With 3 bases clipped from V and 8 bases from J, the junction kept 7 bases outside the gene matches. Per the germline V gene, CDR1 is GTSNPN and CDR2 is SVGIG (reference sequence). This CDR3 is built from 14 residues. The CDR3 reads CAWREGQGVEKLFF. The CDR3 DNA sequence: TGTGCCTGGAGGGAGGGACAGGGTGTCGAAAAACTGTTTTTT. The entire variable domain, with the rest obtained from reference TRBV30 and TRBJ1-4, is as follows: SQTIHQWPATLVQPVGSPLSLECTVEGTSNPNLYWYRQAAGRGLQLLFYSVGIGQISSEVPQNLSASRPQDRQFILSSKKLLLSDSGFYLCAWREGQGVEKLFFGSGTQLSVL.

The CDR3 DNA reads TGTGCCAGTAGTATAAGGCAGGCGAACACTGAAGCTTTCTTT. The encoded protein is CASSIRQANTEAFF. V is TRBV19 and J is TRBJ1-1; no clear D gene. With 2 bases removed from V and 1 base from J, the gap between germline ends came to 8 bases. CDR1 is LNHDA and CDR2 is SQIVND in the germline V gene (reference sequence). CDR3 length: 14 residues. Based on the CDR3 plus reference TRBV19 and TRBJ1-1, the full variable domain is DGGITQSPKYLFRKEGQNVTLSCEQNLNHDAMYWYRQDPGQGLRLIYYSQIVNDFQKGDIAEGYSVSREKKESFPLTVTSAQKNPTAFYLCASSIRQANTEAFFGQGTRLTVV.

The chain combines TRBV30 with TRBJ2-5; maybe TRBD2 (6 bases). The DNA end is a closer match to TRBJ2-7, so the J assignment may be wrong. CDR1 and CDR2 from the germline V gene are GTSNPN and SVGIG (reference sequence). The CDR3 contains 11 residues. CDR3 in amino acids: CAWGRDYEQYF. The DNA for the CDR3 is TGTGCCTGGGGGCGGGACTACGAGCAGTACTTC.

On this clone itself: This specimen includes other DNA sequences encoding the same CDR3. The chain uses TRBV5-1 and TRBJ2-1; 8 bases align to TRBD2. With 7 bases clipped from V and 0 bases from J, the junction kept 6 bases outside the gene matches. CDR1 is SGHRS, CDR2 YFSETQ, per germline. The CDR3 runs 15 residues. Here the CDR3 reads CASSAGGSSYNEQFF. The CDR3 DNA reads TGCGCCAGCTCCGCGGGGGGTAGCTCCTACAATGAGCAGTTCTTC.

This clone appeared a few times. This chain joins TRBV6-5 and TRBJ1-5; TRBD1 is a possible D gene (5 bases). The germline V gene has CDR1 MNHEY and CDR2 SVGAGI. The germline V and J ends were trimmed by 6 bases and 3 bases, with 9 bases remaining between them. This CDR3 is built from 13 residues. In DNA, the CDR3 is TGTGCCAGCAGAAAGACAGTCAATCAGCCCCAGCATTTT. This codes for CASRKTVNQPQHF.